In this sample, the clone carrying this TCR beta chain turned up many times. No antigen is known for it. Per germline, CDR1 DFQATT and CDR2 SNEGSKA (reference sequence). The V end was cut by 3 bases, the J end by 3 bases, with 15 bases between. This CDR3 has 14 residues. This sample is drawn from a study of T-cell reconstitution after alpha-beta-depleted transplantation in children. Findings and caveats of the study: Elevated TCRbeta diversity at day 60 was traced, in some patients, to surviving recipient T cells and thymic progenitors. Several hundred expanded graft clones reportedly gave rise to the alpha-beta T cells present about two months after transplant.

A library of TCRbeta sequences, prepared with unique molecular identifiers, was generated. Each CDR3 protein is one row after TCRdb ran MiXCR on the PCR reads. The sample holds more than 200,000 distinct CDR3 sequences, 20% to 30% seen once. The source was PBMCs, collected before TCRalphabeta/CD19-depleted stem cell transplant. This clonotype was sampled from a girl aged 2 to 10 with Fanconi anemia, due to receive a stem cell transplant. This sequence joins TRBV20-1 and TRBJ2-7, with D perhaps matching TRBD1 or TRBD2 (5 bases each). CDR3 coding DNA: TGCAGTGCTAGCCGGGACCTAAGGCGCTACGAGCAGTACTTC. It codes for CSASRDLRRYEQYF.